This T cell receptor (beta chain) was identified during a study of cytomegalovirus exposure and HLA in healthy donors. Comment on this clone: One end of the junction is discordant with germline, which a read error may explain. The same CDR3 also results from other DNA sequences found in this sample.

This CDR3 region has 14 residues. In germline, CDR1 is MNHNY, CDR2 SVGAGI (reference sequence). The PCR had 60 Vbeta and 13 Jbeta primers. TCRdb's copy holds only in-frame clones and misses some; the assay was immunoSEQ multiplex PCR. Found here are 150,000 to 200,000 clones, 70% to 85% of them singletons; the top ten hold around 1.6%. The clonotype comes from a woman aged 25-40 years in good health and CMV-seronegative. The sequenced sample consisted of PBMCs. This chain links TRBV6-6 with TRBJ2-1, with D tentatively TRBD2 (6 bases). In DNA, the CDR3 is TGCGCCAGCAGTTCCGCATTATCGGGGGACGAGCAGTTCTTC. It codes for CASSSALSGDEQFF.